Detailed here is one TCR beta chain. Its target is unknown. The CDR3 covers 12 residues. Germline values: CDR1 SGHTA, CDR2 FQGNSA. V dropped 4 bases and J dropped 5 bases, with 9 bases sitting between them. The data belong to a study of a mutant IDH1 vaccine in newly diagnosed glioma. Turning to the study itself: Most patients had radiochemotherapy with temozolomide before enrollment; others had one alone.

Profiled with immunoSEQ multiplex PCR; TCRdb holds only in-frame clones, not every one. The data contain 30,000 to 40,000 clones, about four fifths of them singletons. As for time point: week 11, during vaccination. Topical imiquimod was applied with each vaccine dose, which held 300 ug of mutant IDH1 20-mer peptide. This chain connects TRBV7-2 to TRBJ2-7; D not resolved. The origin of this receptor is a man between 40 and 49 years old with glioma. The source was PBMCs, collected from a glioma patient whose treatment included an IDH1 peptide vaccine. CDR3 amino acids: CASSSLGDEQYF. In nucleotides, the CDR3 is TGTGCCAGCAGCTCCCTTGGGGACGAGCAGTACTTC.